Listed here are 24 T cell receptor beta chains from one sample, sequenced in a study of T-cell memory formation after mild COVID-19 (dated by TCRdb to the early 2020s). The library came from 5' RACE. These reads were obtained on an Illumina NovaSeq 6000. TCRdb itself trimmed the public reads at Q25 with fastp, ran MiXCR and retained productive beta chains. Each entry is one CDR3 protein sequence, shown with its most common DNA and genes. This sample is represented by about 340,000 distinct CDR3 sequences; around 20% of them were singletons. The biggest ten clones account for approximately 12% of the sample. Sample: PBMCs or a T cell subset sorted from them (not recorded which). These receptor sequences come from an adult woman who had mild COVID-19 (a few samples of this study predate the infection). The sample titles of this study are shuffled in the database, so cell type and time point are left out; the donor was told from shared clones.

This clonotype was seen a handful of times. The V call is TRBV6-2 or TRBV6-3, the J call TRBJ1-1; 7 nucleotides agree with TRBD1. The CDR3 loop spans 13 amino acids. The germline gives CDR1 MNHEY, CDR2 SVGEGT. Trimming at V came to 7 bases and at J to 7 bases, leaving 9 bases not matched to a gene. CDR3 sequence reads: CASTPTGSNEAFF. The CDR3 nucleotides read TGTGCCAGCACTCCGACAGGGAGTAATGAAGCTTTCTTT.

J is TRBJ2-4 and V is TRBV12-3 or TRBV12-4, with 7 bases matching TRBD1. Trimming cost V 6 bases and J 1 base; bases outside gene matches: 6. The CDR3 loop spans 15 amino acids. The CDR3 coding sequence is TGTGCCAGCAGGTTGACAGGGTATGCCAAAAACATTCAGTACTTC. This encodes CASRLTGYAKNIQYF.

This clonotype was detected a few times. V gene TRBV4-2 combines with J gene TRBJ2-1, with 8 bases identical to TRBD1. Trimming removed 1 base from V and 3 bases from J; junction bases left unmatched: 2. The germline gives CDR1 LGHNA, CDR2 YNFKEQ. This CDR3 is built from 15 residues. This CDR3 is CASSQAGGDYNEQFF. In DNA form, the CDR3 reads TGTGCCAGCAGCCAAGCAGGGGGCGACTACAATGAGCAGTTCTTC.

This clonotype was counted between two and nine times. V usage is TRBV20-1 and J usage is TRBJ2-2; tentative D call: TRBD1 (6 bases). Trimming removed 3 bases at V and 6 bases at J, with 17 bases between. The germline CDR1 and CDR2 sequences are DFQATT and SNEGSKA (reference sequence). CDR3 length: 15 residues. Here the CDR3 DNA reads TGCAGTGCTAGGGTTGAGGGACAAGTGGCCGGGGAGCTGTTTTTT. Protein product: CSARVEGQVAGELFF.

The gene calls are TRBV15 and TRBJ1-2; the match to TRBD1 covers 9 bases. Germline V gives CDR1 LNHNV, CDR2 YYDKDF (reference sequence). The CDR3 runs to 17 residues. Losses at the gene ends were 0 bases for V and 6 bases for J; bases not matched to a gene: 11. Written as DNA, the CDR3 is TGTGCCACCAGCAGAGATTTAGGGGGACAGGGCGTCCATGGCTACACCTTC. It encodes CATSRDLGGQGVHGYTF.

This sequence joins TRBV20-1 and TRBJ2-3, with 10 nucleotides matching TRBD2. This CDR3 has 15 residues. V was pared by 4 bases and J by 2 bases, with 6 bases of the junction left unmatched. From germline, CDR1 is DFQATT and CDR2 SNEGSKA (reference sequence). The CDR3 here is CSATSGGANTDTQYF. Written as DNA, the CDR3 is TGCAGTGCTACAAGCGGGGGGGCTAACACAGATACGCAGTATTTT.

There are a few counts of this clonotype. The chain combines TRBV6-5 with TRBJ1-2, with D hard to call. In germline, CDR1 is MNHEY, CDR2 SVGAGI. The CDR3 runs to 14 residues. The V end was cut by 2 bases, the J end by 8 bases, with 15 bases between. The CDR3 DNA follows: TGTGCCAGCAGTTACCGGCAGGTGGGAAGAGGCTACACCTTC. Amino acids: CASSYRQVGRGYTF.

CDR3 bases: TGTGCCACCAGTGATTTGCGGGACAGCCAAGAGACCCAGTACTTC. Translating it yields CATSDLRDSQETQYF. The chain joins TRBV24-1 to TRBJ2-5, with 7 bases aligning to TRBD1. Germline V gene sequence: CDR1 KGHDR, CDR2 SFDVKD. V gave up 0 bases and J gave up 1 base; unmatched junction bases: 1. The CDR3 has 15 amino acids.

The chain links TRBV6-6 to TRBJ1-3; 9 nucleotides agree with TRBD1. The CDR3 runs to 13 residues. Germline trimming cut 7 bases from V and 5 bases from J; bases unmatched to any gene: 3. Germline CDR1 and CDR2: MNHNY and SVGAGI (reference sequence). The CDR3 protein is CASTGQGRNTIYF. The DNA of the CDR3 is TGTGCCAGCACCGGACAGGGGCGAAACACCATATATTTT.

The chain recombines TRBV4-1 with TRBJ2-1; 12 positions match TRBD2. CDR1 and CDR2 (germline): MGHRA, YSYEKL. V dropped 6 bases and J dropped 3; count of bases not matched to a gene: 6. This CDR3 region has 16 residues. CDR3 region: CASSGTSGQSYNEQFF. Written as DNA, the CDR3 is TGCGCCAGCAGTGGGACTAGCGGGCAAAGCTACAATGAGCAGTTCTTC.

This clonotype has more than one count but fewer than ten. The rearrangement joins TRBV7-6 to TRBJ2-7; 8 nucleotides align to TRBD2. Germline lookup yields CDR1 SGHVS and CDR2 FNYEAQ. The CDR3 consists of 14 residues. J lost 6 bases, V lost 5 bases, and 9 bases had no gene match. The CDR3 DNA reads TGTGCCAGCAGCCAAGGGACTAGGAAGGGCGAGCAGTACTTC. This gives the protein CASSQGTRKGEQYF. Looking up the rest from reference TRBV7-6 and TRBJ2-7 gives the full variable domain: GAGVSQSPRYKVTKRGQDVALRCDPISGHVSLYWYRQALGQGPEFLTYFNYEAQQDKSGLPNDRFSAERPEGSISTLTIQRTEQRDSAMYRCASSQGTRKGEQYFGPGTRLTVT.

The chain combines TRBV4-1 with TRBJ2-7; 9 bases are a match to TRBD2. From germline, CDR1 is MGHRA and CDR2 YSYEKL. J was trimmed by 6 bases and V by 1 base; bases with no gene match: 13. This CDR3 comprises 17 residues. CDR3 protein: CASSQVGSTGLAREQYF. The CDR3 DNA is TGCGCCAGCAGCCAAGTTGGGAGTACGGGACTAGCCCGCGAGCAGTACTTC.

This clonotype was seen more than once but under ten times. The chain employs TRBV4-3 and TRBJ1-2, with D unresolved. This CDR3 has 15 residues. V was trimmed by 8 bases and J by 7 bases, leaving 23 bases between them. Germline V gives CDR1 LGHNA, CDR2 YSLEER. As DNA, the CDR3 is TGCGCCAGCCGGTTGGTGGGCCGAGTAAATACTGGCTACACCTTC. Protein product: CASRLVGRVNTGYTF.

This clonotype has a handful of counts. This chain connects TRBV18 to TRBJ2-1, with 7 bases that match TRBD2. V shed 2 bases and J 9 bases; nucleotides not matched to a gene: 7. The CDR3 sequence is 14 residues long. The V gene's germline CDR1 is KGHSH and CDR2 LQKENI. DNA of the CDR3: TGTGCCAGCTCACCAAGCATGGGGGGGACTGAGCAGTTCTTC. Its protein product is CASSPSMGGTEQFF.

The chain uses TRBV12-3 or TRBV12-4 and TRBJ2-3, with TRBD2 matching over 7 bases. The length of the CDR3 is 14 residues. V gave up 5 bases and J gave up 1 base; unmatched junction bases: 3. The CDR3 DNA is TGTGCCAGCAGTCATAGCGGGCGCACAGATACGCAGTATTTT. Amino acid sequence: CASSHSGRTDTQYF.

Ten or more counts support this clonotype. The chain joins TRBV4-3 to TRBJ1-1; no clear D gene. CDR1 and CDR2 (germline): LGHNA, YSLEER. The CDR3 loop spans 14 amino acids. V was clipped by 4 bases and J by 4 bases, with 13 bases between them. The CDR3 sequence is CASSRQGPTTEAFF. The DNA of the CDR3 is TGCGCCAGCAGCCGCCAAGGCCCAACCACTGAAGCTTTCTTT.

This clonotype was seen only a few times. The chain links TRBV5-1 to TRBJ2-1; D unclear. V shed 4 bases and J shed 6 bases, with 8 bases lying between them. Per germline, CDR1 SGHRS and CDR2 YFSETQ. The CDR3 has 12 residues. CDR3 nucleotides: TGCGCCAGCAGCCCGACGATCAATGAGCAGTTCTTC. Translating it yields CASSPTINEQFF.

The rearrangement links TRBV27 to TRBJ1-5; D is undetermined. V was trimmed by 6 bases and J by 3 bases, leaving 12 bases between them. The CDR3 length is 14 residues. Germline CDR1 and CDR2: MNHEY and SMNVEV (reference sequence). The DNA of the CDR3 is TGTGCCAGCAGCCGGGCGGCCACCAATCAGCCCCAGCATTTT. It yields the protein CASSRAATNQPQHF.

The CDR3 DNA is TGTGCCATCAGTGAGTCGGCGGGCGCGAACTATGGCTACACCTTC. This translates into CAISESAGANYGYTF. J is TRBJ1-2 and V is TRBV10-3; D is unresolved. The germline V gene has CDR1 ENHRY and CDR2 SYGVKD. This CDR3 comprises 15 residues. Trimming cost V 0 bases and J 2 bases, with 10 bases left between them.

The CDR3 protein is CASSPDLGRETQYF. CDR3 bases: TGTGCCAGCAGCCCAGATTTAGGGCGGGAGACCCAGTACTTC. The chain employs TRBV7-2 and TRBJ2-5; the D is unclear. Per the germline V gene, CDR1 is SGHTA and CDR2 is FQGNSA. This CDR3 region has 14 residues. Trimming removed 5 bases at V and 5 bases at J, with 15 bases between.

This clonotype was seen only a few times. The genes are TRBV20-1 and TRBJ1-1; D remains unclear. The CDR3 is 12 residues long. The V end was cut by 3 bases, the J end by 4 bases, with 9 bases between. Germline assignment: CDR1 DFQATT and CDR2 SNEGSKA (reference sequence). CDR3 nucleotide sequence: TGCAGTGCTAGCAGGCGGGCCACTGAAGCTTTCTTT. It specifies CSASRRATEAFF.

The genes are TRBV5-4 and TRBJ2-3; TRBD2 aligns across 9 bases. J was trimmed by 1 base and V by 5 bases; bases with no gene match: 5. The CDR3 loop spans 15 amino acids. Germline lookup yields CDR1 SGHNT and CDR2 YYREEE (reference sequence). The CDR3 bases are TGTGCCAGCAGTATAGCGGGAGTGGGCACAGATACGCAGTATTTT. Protein: CASSIAGVGTDTQYF.

This clonotype was picked up a small number of times. The J gene is TRBJ1-2, the V gene TRBV18; D perhaps matches TRBD1 (5 bases). The length of the CDR3 is 15 residues. Germline V gene lookup returns CDR1 KGHSH and CDR2 LQKENI. V was trimmed by 1 base and J by 4 bases, leaving 13 bases between them. CDR3 region: CASSPLDSPGYGYTF. DNA of the CDR3: TGTGCCAGCTCACCACTAGACAGTCCGGGCTATGGCTACACCTTC.

This clonotype has just a few counts. The chain combines TRBV5-1 with TRBJ2-7; D unresolved. Between the trimmed V and J ends, which lost 0 bases and 0 bases, there was a span of 16 bases. The length of the CDR3 is 17 residues. Germline values: CDR1 SGHRS, CDR2 YFSETQ. The CDR3 bases are TGCGCCAGCAGCTTGGCCCTCAGATGGCTGCTCTCCTACGAGCAGTACTTC. It encodes CASSLALRWLLSYEQYF.